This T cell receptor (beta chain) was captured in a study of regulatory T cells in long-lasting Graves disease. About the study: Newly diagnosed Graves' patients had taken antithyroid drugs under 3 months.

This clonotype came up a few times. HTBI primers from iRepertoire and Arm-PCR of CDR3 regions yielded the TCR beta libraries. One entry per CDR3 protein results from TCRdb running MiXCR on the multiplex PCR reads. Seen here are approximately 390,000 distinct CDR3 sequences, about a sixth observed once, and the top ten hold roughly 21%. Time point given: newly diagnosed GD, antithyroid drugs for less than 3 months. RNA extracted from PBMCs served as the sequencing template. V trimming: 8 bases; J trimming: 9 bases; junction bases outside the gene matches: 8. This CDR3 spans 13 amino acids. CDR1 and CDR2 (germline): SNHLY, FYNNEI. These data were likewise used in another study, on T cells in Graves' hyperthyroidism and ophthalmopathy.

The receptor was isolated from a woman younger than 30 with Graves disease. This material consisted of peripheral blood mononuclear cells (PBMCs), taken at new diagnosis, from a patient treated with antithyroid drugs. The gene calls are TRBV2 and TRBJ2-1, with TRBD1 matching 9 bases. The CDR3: CASRDRGTSEQFF. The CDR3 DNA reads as TGTGCCAGCCGAGACAGGGGGACGAGTGAGCAGTTCTTC.